This is a list of T cell receptor beta chains from one sample in a study of T cell repertoires in cytomegalovirus infection. TCRdb recomputed calls from the reads with MiXCR, one row per CDR3 protein. The sample lists approximately 500,000 distinct CDR3 sequences, approximately 15% seen once, with 20% to 30% in the top ten. Sequencing used CD8+ T cells from PBMCs. The receptors were gathered from a human donor in good health (CMV status not recorded). Some clones in this sample may be carry-over from other donors' samples. The CDR3 runs from the conserved cysteine through the conserved F or W. The D gene is left open where the match is weak. Clone sizes are given selectively: once, few, many, or a class where the clone is expanded.

CDR3 DNA,CDR3 protein,clone size,J gene,D gene,V gene
TGTGCCAGCAGTTACTCGAGGGGGGGAAGTGGTGAAAAACTGTTTTTT,CASSYSRGGSGEKLFF,many,TRBJ1-4,.,TRBV6-5
TGTGCCAGCAGTTTCCCTAGCGGGAAATGGACAGATACGCAGTATTTT,CASSFPSGKWTDTQYF,few,TRBJ2-3,TRBD2,TRBV12-3/TRBV12-4
TGTGCCAGCAGTCAACGCGGGAGTAGCACCGGGGAGCTGTTTTTT,CASSQRGSSTGELFF,.,TRBJ2-2,TRBD2,TRBV6-6
TGTGCCAGCCAATCCGGGACACCGACCCCCCTAGAGACCCAGTACTTC,CASQSGTPTPLETQYF,many,TRBJ2-5,.,TRBV7-8
TGTGCCAGCAGCCCCCGGGCCAGTTCCCTACACAATGAGCAGTTCTTC,CASSPRASSLHNEQFF,many,TRBJ2-1,.,TRBV7-9
TGTGCCAGCAGCTATAATGGCAATCAGCCCCAGCATTTT,CASSYNGNQPQHF,many,TRBJ1-5,.,TRBV7-9
TGTGCCAGTAGTATACGCCTCGGTTCTGGCAAAGCTTTCTTT,CASSIRLGSGKAFF,.,TRBJ1-1,.,TRBV19
TGTGCCAGCAGTTTAGCGGGAGCCTACGAGCAGTACTTC,CASSLAGAYEQYF,many,TRBJ2-7,TRBD2,TRBV27
TGTGCCAGCAGCTTACGGCAAGACAGACCGAACACTGAAGCTTTCTTT,CASSLRQDRPNTEAFF,many,TRBJ1-1,.,TRBV7-8
TGTGCCAGCAGTCGGGGGACAGGTCGGGAAGCTTTCTTT,CASSRGTGREAFF,few,TRBJ1-1,TRBD1,TRBV28
TGTGCCAGCAGCCCAGGTCGTCCAGGGCAGCCCCAGCATTTT,CASSPGRPGQPQHF,few,TRBJ1-5,.,TRBV3-1
TGTGCCAGCAGCTTATCCTGGGGAAAAAAGATGAACACTGAAGCTTTCTTT,CASSLSWGKKMNTEAFF,few,TRBJ1-1,.,TRBV11-2
TGTGCCAGCAGCCCCCCGGGACTGCGCTACAATGAGCAGTTCTTC,CASSPPGLRYNEQFF,many,TRBJ2-1,.,TRBV7-9
TGTGCCAGCAGTTTGGGCCTCCCGTACACTGAAGCTTTCTTT,CASSLGLPYTEAFF,many,TRBJ1-1,.,TRBV27
TGTGCCAGCAGCCGACGAGGGGAGTTTCGAAACTATGGCTACACCTTC,CASSRRGEFRNYGYTF,many,TRBJ1-2,.,TRBV11-2
TGCAGTGCTAGGGGGAATTTGGAAGGCTACACCTTC,CSARGNLEGYTF,.,TRBJ1-2,.,TRBV20-1
TGTGCCAGCAGCGGACACGTCGGGGCGAACATTCAGTACTTC,CASSGHVGANIQYF,many,TRBJ2-4,.,TRBV11-2
TGTGCCAGCAGCCGTGAAGCTAACTATGGCTACACCTTC,CASSREANYGYTF,.,TRBJ1-2,.,TRBV7-4
TGTGCCAGCAGTCCCGTAGCGGGGGGGACCACAGATACGCAGTATTTT,CASSPVAGGTTDTQYF,.,TRBJ2-3,TRBD2,TRBV6-2/TRBV6-3
TGTGCTAGTGGTTGGAAAAGTGGAAACACCATATATTTT,CASGWKSGNTIYF,.,TRBJ1-3,.,TRBV12-5
TGTGCCAGTATTCGATCAGGACGGAATCAGCCCCAGCATTTT,CASIRSGRNQPQHF,few,TRBJ1-5,.,TRBV19
TGTGCCAGCAGCGGACCGGGACTAGCTAGAGGGGGATCCTACAATGAGCAGTTCTTC,CASSGPGLARGGSYNEQFF,many,TRBJ2-1,TRBD2,TRBV7-9
TGTGCCAGCGATGACAGGGGGGGAACTGAAGCTTTCTTT,CASDDRGGTEAFF,.,TRBJ1-1,TRBD1,TRBV6-6
TGTGCCAGCAGCTTAGAAAGGGGCGATGAAGCTTTCTTT,CASSLERGDEAFF,.,TRBJ1-1,.,TRBV7-6
TGCGCCAGCAGCCAAGGTTTGGGGGAGCCCTACAATGAGCAGTTCTTC,CASSQGLGEPYNEQFF,few,TRBJ2-1,.,TRBV4-1
TGCAGTGCTAGAGAATGGAGAAGCGGGGGGAACACCGGGGAGCTGTTTTTT,CSAREWRSGGNTGELFF,few,TRBJ2-2,TRBD2,TRBV20-1
TGTGCCAGCAGTCCCCGGGGACGCCGGTTCGATCAGCCCCAGCATTTT,CASSPRGRRFDQPQHF,many,TRBJ1-5,.,TRBV6-5
TGTGCCAGCGTATCCGGGACTAGCGGGAGGGGTGAGCAGTTCTTC,CASVSGTSGRGEQFF,.,TRBJ2-1,TRBD2,TRBV27
TGTGCCAGCAGTTCCCATCAAACAGCTCTTTATGGCTACACCTTC,CASSSHQTALYGYTF,many,TRBJ1-2,.,TRBV27
TGCGCCAGCAGCCAAGTCATGGAAGATACGCAGTATTTT,CASSQVMEDTQYF,.,TRBJ2-3,.,TRBV4-1
TGTGCCAGTACGAAAGGACTAGCGGGAAGCACAGATACGCAGTATTTT,CASTKGLAGSTDTQYF,.,TRBJ2-3,TRBD2,TRBV19
TGTGCCAGCAGTTCCTCCGGGACAGGGAGGAGCGGGGAGCTGTTTTTT,CASSSSGTGRSGELFF,.,TRBJ2-2,TRBD1,TRBV6-5
TGTGCCACCCGGGACAGCCTCTATGGCTACACCTTC,CATRDSLYGYTF,many,TRBJ1-2,TRBD1,TRBV6-6
TGTGCCAGCAGCTTTAAATTTATAGGGGCAAGGTTCTACAATGAGCAGTTCTTC,CASSFKFIGARFYNEQFF,many,TRBJ2-1,.,TRBV7-8
TGTGCCAGCAGCCAAGATCGGGACAGGGGATATGGCTACACCTTC,CASSQDRDRGYGYTF,.,TRBJ1-2,TRBD1,TRBV14
TGTGCCAGCAGCCAAGTAAACAGGTTCTACGAGCAGTACTTC,CASSQVNRFYEQYF,.,TRBJ2-7,.,TRBV5-6